These 28 T cell receptor beta chains were sequenced from one sample in a study of low-dose radiotherapy and immunotherapy resistance in tumors. TRAV- and TRBV-specific primers primed first-strand cDNA, covering alpha and beta chains. It was with a constant-region primer and a V-primer adapter that TCRs were amplified over around 19 PCR cycles. TCRdb re-called the reads through MiXCR, storing one row per CDR3 protein. The sample contains about 82,000 distinct CDR3 sequences, approximately 17% of which appear only once. Time point reported: before trial treatment. Sample: PBMCs, taken before treatment. The receptors come from a male donor with prostate cancer.

This clonotype has a count of ten or more. The chain has TRBV12-3 or TRBV12-4 and TRBJ2-1; 7 nucleotides agree with TRBD1. This CDR3 comprises 14 residues. With 6 bases clipped from V and 5 bases from J, the junction kept 7 bases outside the gene matches. The CDR3 is CASRPTGSNNEQFF. The CDR3 coding sequence is TGTGCCAGCAGGCCGACAGGGTCCAACAATGAGCAGTTCTTC.

This clonotype was observed many times. The chain is built from TRBV5-1 and TRBJ2-1; TRBD2 agrees at 12 bases. This CDR3 comprises 14 residues. Germline CDR1 is SGHRS and CDR2 is YFSETQ. V lost 4 bases and J lost 9; bases outside the gene matches: 5. This CDR3 reads CASSQGLAGPEQFF. CDR3 DNA sequence: TGCGCCAGCAGCCAGGGACTAGCGGGTCCTGAGCAGTTCTTC.

This clonotype showed up many times. The chain recombines TRBV7-9 with TRBJ1-5, with 10 bases identical to TRBD1. The length of the CDR3 is 17 residues. V was pared by 5 bases and J by 4 bases, with 11 bases of the junction left unmatched. The V gene's germline CDR1 is SEHNR and CDR2 FQNEAQ (reference sequence). CDR3 sequence reads: CASSPGQGMGGNQPQHF. CDR3 nucleotide sequence: TGTGCCAGCAGCCCGGGACAGGGGATGGGGGGGAATCAGCCCCAGCATTTT.

This clonotype came up many times. CDR3 in amino acids: CSARTPLNQPQHF. The CDR3 coding sequence is TGCAGTGCTAGAACTCCCCTAAATCAGCCCCAGCATTTT. This chain joins TRBV20-1 and TRBJ1-5; no clear D. V lost 2 bases, J lost 4 bases, and 9 bases lay in between. CDR1 is DFQATT and CDR2 is SNEGSKA in the germline V gene (reference sequence). This CDR3 contains 13 residues.

This clonotype has a handful of counts. This rearrangement joins TRBV13 to TRBJ2-1, with 10 positions matching TRBD2. Germline V gene sequence: CDR1 PRHDT, CDR2 FYEKMQ (reference sequence). Trimming took 2 bases from V and 0 from J; bases not matched to a gene: 4. The CDR3 contains 17 residues. CDR3 residues: CASSLPASGGSYNEQFF. CDR3 coding DNA: TGTGCCAGCAGCTTACCTGCTAGCGGGGGCTCCTACAATGAGCAGTTCTTC.

The sample holds many counts of this clonotype. The CDR3 region is CASSAAGTGGEGYTF. The CDR3, as DNA: TGCGCCAGCAGCGCAGCCGGGACAGGGGGCGAAGGCTACACCTTC. V is TRBV5-1 and J is TRBJ1-2; 12 nucleotides match TRBD1. The CDR3 loop spans 15 amino acids. The germline V gene encodes CDR1 SGHRS and CDR2 YFSETQ. The V and J ends lost 4 bases and 8 bases, in that order; junction bases with no gene match: 9.

This clonotype was seen at least ten times. The V gene is TRBV11-1, the J gene TRBJ1-2; 10 nucleotides align to TRBD1. CDR1 SGHAT and CDR2 FQDESV come from the germline V gene (reference sequence). Losses at the gene ends were 5 bases for V and 4 bases for J; bases not matched to a gene: 7. The CDR3 totals 15 residues. The CDR3 DNA reads TGTGCCAGCAGCAATGCCGGGACAGGGGTCTATGGCTACACCTTC. Its protein is CASSNAGTGVYGYTF.

The table lists this clonotype with many counts. V and J are TRBV4-3 and TRBJ2-2; maybe TRBD2 (6 bases). Deletions cut 4 bases from V and 6 bases from J, with 12 bases between. Germline lookup yields CDR1 LGHNA and CDR2 YSLEER. The CDR3 spans 14 residues. The CDR3 here is CASSLGTEAGELFF. In DNA form, the CDR3 reads TGCGCCAGCAGCCTCGGGACTGAAGCCGGGGAGCTGTTTTTT.

The chain links TRBV28 to TRBJ2-3; 13 nucleotides align to TRBD2. Germline trimming cut 6 bases from V and 0 bases from J; bases unmatched to any gene: 9. Germline CDR1 and CDR2: MDHEN and SYDVKM. This CDR3 spans 18 amino acids. Here the CDR3 DNA reads TGTGCCAGCAGCCACGGACTAGCGGGAGTAGCTAGCACAGATACGCAGTATTTT. Residues: CASSHGLAGVASTDTQYF.

This clonotype has just a few counts. The chain couples TRBV25-1 to TRBJ1-2; the D gene is possibly TRBD1 (5 bases). Trimming cost V 5 bases and J 5 bases, with 12 bases left between them. Per the germline V gene, CDR1 is MGHDK and CDR2 is SYGVNS. CDR3 size: 13 residues. The CDR3 nucleotides read TGTGCCAGCAGTCCGGCCGGGGGATATGGCTACACCTTC. The encoded protein is CASSPAGGYGYTF.

This clonotype was detected many times. This rearrangement joins TRBV20-1 to TRBJ2-7, with D possibly called TRBD1 or TRBD2 (6 bases each). V was pared by 3 bases and J by 5 bases, with 14 bases between. This CDR3 has 13 residues. CDR1 and CDR2 from the germline V gene are DFQATT and SNEGSKA (reference sequence). The CDR3 loop is CSASPGGGNEQYF. The CDR3 bases are TGCAGTGCTAGCCCAGGAGGGGGAAACGAGCAGTACTTC.

The sample holds many counts of this clonotype. The rearrangement links TRBV20-1 to TRBJ2-5; possible D gene TRBD1, 5 bases. CDR3 length: 13 residues. CDR1 and CDR2 (germline): DFQATT, SNEGSKA (reference sequence). Trimming stripped 5 bases from V and 1 base from J, with 11 bases between. The CDR3: CSAADSVQETQYF. The CDR3, as DNA: TGCAGTGCTGCTGACAGCGTCCAAGAGACCCAGTACTTC.

This clonotype was counted at least ten times. In DNA form, the CDR3 reads TGTGCCAGCAGCCTGACCCCCAATCAGCCCCAGCATTTT. Translating gives CASSLTPNQPQHF. The chain is built from TRBV4-2 and TRBJ1-5; D not resolved. Germline-derived CDR1 and CDR2 are LGHNA and YNFKEQ. V lost 4 bases, J lost 3 bases, and 7 bases lay in between. CDR3 length equals 13 residues.

This clonotype has a count of ten or more. The rearrangement joins TRBV28 to TRBJ1-2; possible D gene TRBD1, 5 bases. The CDR3 consists of 16 residues. The V gene's germline CDR1 is MDHEN and CDR2 SYDVKM. With 2 bases removed from V and 4 bases from J, the gap between germline ends came to 17 bases. In DNA, the CDR3 is TGTGCCAGCAGTTTAAGCTCGGGGCGGATCCTCTATGGCTACACCTTC. Translating gives CASSLSSGRILYGYTF.

The J gene is TRBJ2-5, the V gene TRBV13, with D possibly called TRBD1 or TRBD2 (9 bases each). This CDR3 is built from 15 residues. The V end was cut by 5 bases, the J end by 5 bases, with 18 bases between. The germline V gene encodes CDR1 PRHDT and CDR2 FYEKMQ (reference sequence). This CDR3 is CASSPLAGTGETQYF. CDR3 bases: TGTGCCAGCAGCCCCCTAGCGGGGACAGGGGAGACCCAGTACTTC.

This clonotype was recorded many times. The rearrangement uses TRBV12-3 or TRBV12-4 and TRBJ2-7; D is ambiguous. The V end lost 2 bases, the J end lost 0 bases, and 8 bases lay between the germline ends. The length of the CDR3 is 14 residues. The CDR3 spells CASSLWDGSYEQYF. The CDR3 DNA is TGTGCCAGCAGTTTATGGGATGGCTCCTACGAGCAGTACTTC.

This clonotype was seen repeatedly, ten times or more. The CDR3 DNA reads TGTGCCAGCACATTGGGACTGCGGGGACAGCAGAACACTGAAGCTTTCTTT. Translated, it gives CASTLGLRGQQNTEAFF. The rearrangement uses TRBV12-3 or TRBV12-4 and TRBJ1-1; 7 bases fit TRBD1. After removal of 7 bases from V and 1 base from J, the junction contained 15 bases not matched to a gene. The CDR3 has 17 residues.

The chain joins TRBV6-1 to TRBJ1-5; D not resolved. Germline V lookup: CDR1 MNHNS, CDR2 SASEGT. Trimming stripped 1 base from V and 9 bases from J, with 10 bases between. This CDR3 region has 13 residues. The CDR3 bases are TGTGCCAGCAGTGAAGAGGGCGCACGGCCCCAGCATTTT. Amino acids: CASSEEGARPQHF.

This clonotype was counted many times. This chain connects TRBV29-1 to TRBJ2-1; 8 nucleotides align to TRBD1. The CDR3 loop spans 16 amino acids. After removal of 2 bases from V and 4 bases from J, the junction contained 10 bases not matched to a gene. Germline CDR1 SQVTM, CDR2 ANQGSEA. The CDR3 sequence is CSVERQGTVVYNEQFF. The CDR3 DNA reads TGCAGCGTTGAAAGACAGGGGACGGTCGTGTACAATGAGCAGTTCTTC.

This clonotype was detected ten times or more. This chain links TRBV18 with TRBJ2-3, with 13 bases matching TRBD2. Germline CDR1 reads KGHSH; CDR2 reads LQKENI. The length of the CDR3 is 18 residues. Trimming at V came to 3 bases and at J to 4 bases, leaving 10 bases not matched to a gene. CDR3 nucleotide sequence: TGTGCCAGCTCACCCCCCACTAGCGGGGGGGCCGGGGCAGATACGCAGTATTTT. Translated, it gives CASSPPTSGGAGADTQYF.

This clonotype was detected many times. The genes are TRBV6-1 and TRBJ2-5, with a possible D match to TRBD2 (5 bases). The CDR3 has 15 amino acids. The V end lost 6 bases, the J end lost 2 bases, and 16 bases lay between the germline ends. Germline loops: CDR1 MNHNS, CDR2 SASEGT. CDR3 nucleotides: TGTGCCAGCAGCGAACCGGGGTTGGGACAAGAGACCCAGTACTTC. This translates into CASSEPGLGQETQYF.

This clonotype was detected many times. The chain recombines TRBV7-2 with TRBJ1-6, with 8 nucleotides matching TRBD1. The germline CDR1 and CDR2 sequences are SGHTA and FQGNSA. V lost 5 bases and J lost 9; bases outside the gene matches: 6. This CDR3 spans 14 amino acids. The CDR3 region is CASSLTGVGSPLHF. CDR3 DNA: TGTGCCAGCAGCCTGACAGGGGTCGGTTCACCCCTCCACTTT.

The gene calls are TRBV27 and TRBJ2-1; 9 nucleotides match TRBD2. The CDR3 is 15 amino acids. V shed 5 bases, J shed 8 bases, and the junction held 10 bases outside the gene matches. Germline V gene data show CDR1 as MNHEY and CDR2 as SMNVEV (reference sequence). The CDR3 nucleotides are TGTGCCAGCAGTCTGGCTAGCGGGGCCTGGGATGAGCAGTTCTTC. It is translated as CASSLASGAWDEQFF.

This clonotype was counted once. Given a much more abundant clone one base away, this may be a read error. The chain links TRBV19 to TRBJ2-7, with unresolved D. The V gene lost 3 bases and the J gene lost 7 bases, with 19 bases spanning the gap. Germline loops: CDR1 LNHDA, CDR2 SQIVND (reference sequence). This CDR3 is 15 amino acids long. The CDR3 region is CASSIVPRSYNEQYF. The DNA for the CDR3 is TGTGCCAGTAGTATTGTACCTAGAAGCTACAATGAGCAGTACTTC.

This clonotype was picked up many times. The chain joins TRBV6-8 to TRBJ2-4; D might be TRBD1 (6 bases). Trimming removed 6 bases at V and 12 bases at J, with 15 bases between. The CDR3 is made up of 12 amino acids. Per the germline V gene, CDR1 is MNHGY and CDR2 is SAAAGT. This CDR3 reads CASREGGLGQYF. CDR3 bases: TGTGCCAGCAGGGAAGGGGGTTTGGGTCAGTACTTC.

This clonotype showed up many times. This chain connects TRBV4-1 to TRBJ2-5; weak D call: TRBD1 (5 bases). The germline CDR1 and CDR2 sequences are MGHRA and YSYEKL. The germline V and J ends were trimmed by 2 bases and 5 bases, with 24 bases remaining between them. The length of the CDR3 is 18 residues. CDR3: CASSQNAGISSEAETQYF. CDR3 in DNA: TGCGCCAGCAGCCAAAACGCAGGGATATCGTCCGAGGCGGAGACCCAGTACTTC.

This clonotype was recorded at least ten times. The chain uses TRBV28 and TRBJ2-3; perhaps TRBD1 as D (7 bases). The CDR3 sequence is 18 residues long. The V end lost 1 base, the J end lost 1 base, and 18 bases lay between the germline ends. In germline, CDR1 is MDHEN, CDR2 SYDVKM. The chain's CDR3 is CASSLFPVARGGTDTQYF. In DNA form, the CDR3 reads TGTGCCAGCAGTTTATTTCCGGTGGCCAGGGGGGGCACAGATACGCAGTATTTT.

With respect to this clonotype: A single base is all that separates this from a far larger clone, so a read error is likely. The chain has TRBV2 and TRBJ2-7; TRBD2 matches at 7 bases. The better agreement between TRBJ2-1 and the DNA end casts doubt on the J call. Germline V gives CDR1 SNHLY, CDR2 FYNNEI. This CDR3 is built from 14 residues. CDR3 DNA sequence: TGTGCCACGGGGCAGACTGGCGGGAGCAATGAGCAGTTCTTC. It encodes CATGQTGGSNEQFF.